The 5 T cell receptor beta chains presented below share a single source sample, sequenced in a study of CD8 T cells in Susac syndrome. RNA in amounts of roughly 0.5 to 1 ug was reverse transcribed with random hexamers. TCRdb ran MiXCR on the immunoSEQ multiplex PCR reads and lists one entry per CDR3 protein. The sample lists 40,000 to 60,000 distinct CDR3 sequences, roughly 93% occurring once. Sequenced input: CD8+ T cells from PBMCs. The receptor source for this set is a human donor with multiple sclerosis.

The chain combines TRBV28 with TRBJ2-2, with D maybe TRBD2 (6 bases). Trimming shortened V by 6 bases and J by 1 base, and 12 bases separated the two germline ends. Germline CDR1 MDHEN, CDR2 SYDVKM. The CDR3 covers 15 residues. The CDR3 region is CASREGLVNTGELFF. As DNA, the CDR3 is TGTGCCAGCAGGGAGGGACTGGTGAACACCGGGGAGCTGTTTTTT.

V is TRBV7-9 and J is TRBJ2-1; unclear D gene. The CDR3 consists of 17 residues. Germline loops: CDR1 SEHNR, CDR2 FQNEAQ (reference sequence). Trimming removed 6 bases at V and 0 bases at J, with 18 bases between. This chain's CDR3 is CASRSDGRAISYNEQFF. In DNA form, the CDR3 reads TGTGCCAGCAGATCCGACGGCCGCGCAATCTCCTACAATGAGCAGTTCTTC.

The chain combines TRBV12-3 or TRBV12-4 with TRBJ2-2; D ambiguous. This CDR3 is 11 amino acids long. V lost 8 bases and J 2 bases, leaving 3 bases between the germline ends. In DNA form, the CDR3 reads TGTGCCAGCGGAAACACCGGGGAGCTGTTTTTT. Translation gives CASGNTGELFF.

The chain employs TRBV18 and TRBJ1-2, with D possibly being TRBD1 (5 bases). Germline values: CDR1 KGHSH, CDR2 LQKENI. The V gene lost 6 bases and the J gene lost 5 bases, with 16 bases spanning the gap. The CDR3 sequence is 14 residues long. The CDR3 here is CASSGDDSHYGYTF. CDR3 nucleotides: TGTGCCAGCTCGGGAGACGACAGCCATTATGGCTACACCTTC.

The V gene is TRBV4-2, the J gene TRBJ1-1, with D unclear. This CDR3 is 13 amino acids long. Per germline, CDR1 LGHNA and CDR2 YNFKEQ. The V end lost 4 bases, the J end lost 4 bases, and 10 bases lay between the germline ends. CDR3 sequence reads: CASSPGWATEAFF. In DNA, the CDR3 is TGTGCCAGCAGCCCCGGGTGGGCCACTGAAGCTTTCTTT.